This is a list of T cell receptor beta chains from one sample in a study of blood T cells in healthy people across ages. A single record per CDR3 protein comes from TCRdb applying MiXCR to the 5' RACE reads. This table holds over 500,000 distinct CDR3 sequences, around a quarter found once. The same sample was also studied in work on T cells of mothers and their children.

The source material was blood. These receptors all stem from a boy aged 2-9 years in good health. Both conserved end residues are part of each CDR3. A D gene is named only where the DNA matches it firmly. Part of the rows lack a size; the others show once, few, many or a class for expanded clones.

v_gene	j_gene	abundance	len	d_gene	CDR3aa	CDR3nt
TRBV7-9	TRBJ1-2	NA	16	NA	CASSYAVRVGDYGYTF	TGTGCCAGCAGCTATGCCGTACGTGTTGGGGACTATGGCTACACCTTC
TRBV5-6	TRBJ1-1	NA	15	TRBD1	CASSSPGTGITEAFF	TGTGCCAGCAGCTCACCCGGGACAGGGATCACTGAAGCTTTCTTT
TRBV24-1	TRBJ2-4	NA	13	NA	CATNGAGATIQYF	TGTGCCACCAACGGGGCAGGGGCGACCATTCAGTACTTC
TRBV10-3	TRBJ2-7	few	16	TRBD2	CAISTQASGGTGEQYF	TGTGCCATCAGTACCCAGGCTAGCGGGGGGACGGGAGAGCAGTACTTC
TRBV5-1	TRBJ2-7	few	14	TRBD2	CASSPGTRSVEQYF	TGCGCCAGCAGCCCCGGGACTAGATCCGTCGAGCAGTACTTC
TRBV12-5	TRBJ2-7	NA	14	NA	CASGLQAPSYEQYF	TGTGCTAGTGGTCTACAGGCCCCATCCTACGAGCAGTACTTC
TRBV5-1	TRBJ2-7	few	14	TRBD2	CASSGTGLANEQYF	TGCGCCAGCAGCGGGACGGGACTAGCTAACGAGCAGTACTTC
TRBV27	TRBJ2-7	few	15	TRBD1	CASSLTGQGFYEQYF	TGTGCCAGCAGTTTGACCGGACAGGGATTCTACGAGCAGTACTTC
TRBV29-1	TRBJ1-2	many	12	NA	CSATPDNYGYTF	TGCAGCGCGACACCAGACAACTACGGCTACACCTTC
TRBV9	TRBJ2-5	NA	15	TRBD2	CASSVGERGQETQYF	TGTGCCAGCAGCGTGGGAGAGCGGGGACAAGAGACCCAGTACTTC
TRBV11-2	TRBJ1-1	NA	16	TRBD1	CASSDPTGPLNTEAFF	TGTGCCAGCAGCGACCCGACAGGGCCTTTGAACACTGAAGCTTTCTTT
TRBV6-5	TRBJ2-3	few	15	TRBD1	CASSFGTGFTDTQYF	TGTGCCAGCAGTTTCGGGACAGGGTTCACAGATACGCAGTATTTT
TRBV20-1	TRBJ2-4	NA	16	NA	CSARDFGAAAKNIQYF	TGCAGTGCTAGAGATTTCGGCGCGGCAGCCAAAAACATTCAGTACTTC
TRBV18	TRBJ2-7	few	15	TRBD2	CASSPRTSGNYEQYF	TGTGCCAGCTCACCTCGGACTAGCGGGAACTACGAGCAGTACTTC
TRBV7-2	TRBJ2-4	NA	17	NA	CASSLDRQGLAKNIQYF	TGTGCCAGCAGCTTAGATCGGCAGGGTTTAGCCAAAAACATTCAGTACTTC
TRBV10-2	TRBJ1-2	NA	12	NA	CASSPQFYGYTF	TGCGCCAGCAGCCCCCAATTTTATGGCTACACCTTC
TRBV20-1	TRBJ2-5	NA	13	NA	CSARGQGWETQYF	TGCAGTGCTAGAGGGCAGGGGTGGGAGACCCAGTACTTC
TRBV7-2	TRBJ2-7	NA	13	NA	CASRQSGTYEQYF	TGTGCCAGCAGGCAATCGGGCACCTACGAGCAGTACTTC
TRBV5-1	TRBJ2-7	NA	14	NA	CASSPRTATYEQYF	TGCGCCAGCAGCCCTCGGACAGCTACCTACGAGCAGTACTTC
TRBV4-3	TRBJ2-1	NA	17	NA	CASGQDLETGSYNEQFF	TGCGCCAGCGGCCAAGATCTTGAGACGGGGTCCTACAATGAGCAGTTCTTC
TRBV25-1	TRBJ2-2	few	16	NA	CASSGGAGRRAGELFF	TGTGCCAGCAGTGGAGGGGCAGGGAGAAGGGCCGGGGAGCTGTTTTTT
TRBV12-3/TRBV12-4	TRBJ2-3	NA	12	NA	CDSSVGADTQYF	TGTGATAGCAGCGTGGGCGCAGATACGCAGTATTTT
TRBV10-3	TRBJ1-1	NA	16	NA	CAISESSVLLNTEAFF	TGTGCCATCAGTGAGTCGAGTGTACTGCTGAACACTGAAGCTTTCTTT
TRBV25-1	TRBJ2-3	NA	15	TRBD2	CASSWTGTSADTQYF	TGTGCCAGCAGTTGGACCGGGACTAGCGCAGATACGCAGTATTTT
TRBV28	TRBJ1-2	NA	15	NA	CASSLVGSGISGYTF	TGTGCCAGCAGTTTAGTGGGGTCGGGAATCTCTGGCTACACCTTC
TRBV6-1	TRBJ1-4	few	17	NA	CASRLPWRGLGGEKLFF	TGTGCCAGCAGGCTACCCTGGCGGGGATTGGGGGGTGAAAAACTGTTTTTT
TRBV29-1	TRBJ2-5	few	11	NA	CSLERGEAQYF	TGCAGCCTGGAGAGGGGAGAGGCCCAGTACTTC
TRBV6-2/TRBV6-3	TRBJ2-4	NA	17	TRBD1	CASSFDPGTGSKNIQYF	TGTGCCAGCAGTTTTGACCCCGGGACAGGGTCCAAAAACATTCAGTACTTC
TRBV10-3	TRBJ1-1	NA	11	TRBD1	CAISGTGGAFF	TGTGCCATCAGCGGGACAGGCGGCGCTTTCTTT
TRBV11-2	TRBJ2-3	NA	16	TRBD2	CASSEPTSGGKDTQYF	TGTGCCAGCAGCGAACCCACTAGCGGGGGAAAAGATACGCAGTATTTT
TRBV29-1	TRBJ2-2	many	12	NA	CSDTRGSGELFF	TGCAGCGATACTAGGGGGTCCGGGGAGCTGTTTTTT
TRBV12-3/TRBV12-4	TRBJ2-5	few	13	NA	CASSRAAGGQQYF	TGTGCCAGCAGTAGGGCCGCCGGGGGGCAGCAGTACTTC
TRBV27	TRBJ2-6	few	14	NA	CASRTSPGANVLTF	TGTGCCAGCAGAACTAGCCCTGGGGCCAACGTCCTGACTTTC
TRBV6-6	TRBJ2-1	few	15	NA	CASSYQGGSNNEQFF	TGTGCCAGCAGTTACCAGGGGGGGTCCAACAATGAGCAGTTCTTC
TRBV19	TRBJ1-1	NA	14	NA	CASRGGTFAREAFF	TGTGCCAGTAGAGGGGGGACGTTTGCTCGTGAGGCTTTCTTT
TRBV12-3/TRBV12-4	TRBJ1-2	many	12	NA	CASSPYNYGYTF	TGTGCCAGCAGTCCTTATAACTATGGCTACACCTTC
TRBV7-2	TRBJ1-2	NA	15	NA	CASSLVPARGYGYTF	TGTGCCAGCAGCTTAGTCCCGGCGCGGGGCTATGGCTACACCTTC
TRBV14	TRBJ2-2	NA	16	NA	CASSPFVSGNTGELFF	TGTGCCAGCAGCCCTTTTGTTAGCGGGAACACCGGGGAGCTGTTTTTT
TRBV11-2	TRBJ1-1	few	16	NA	CASSLPPDTLNTEAFF	TGTGCCAGCAGCTTACCCCCAGACACCTTGAACACTGAAGCTTTCTTT
TRBV20-1	TRBJ2-1	few	14	TRBD2	CSARGAGGDNEQFF	TGCAGTGCTAGAGGAGCGGGAGGGGACAATGAGCAGTTCTTC
TRBV20-1	TRBJ2-4	few	19	TRBD2	CSASPVTSGGGLAKNIQYF	TGCAGTGCTAGTCCCGTGACTAGCGGGGGCGGGCTAGCCAAAAACATTCAGTACTTC
TRBV29-1	TRBJ2-7	NA	14	TRBD2	CSVRGLADLYEQYF	TGCAGCGTTAGGGGACTAGCGGACCTCTACGAGCAGTACTTC
TRBV29-1	TRBJ1-2	NA	15	TRBD1	CSVAGTGGAGYGYTF	TGCAGCGTTGCCGGGACAGGGGGCGCTGGGTATGGCTACACCTTC
TRBV7-9	TRBJ2-2	few	18	TRBD2	CASRPLLTSGRSTGELFF	TGTGCCAGCAGACCGCTCCTAACTAGCGGGAGGTCCACCGGGGAGCTGTTTTTT
TRBV29-1	TRBJ1-2	many	11	NA	CSVEEGLGYTF	TGCAGCGTTGAAGAGGGGCTTGGCTACACCTTC
TRBV7-2	TRBJ2-1	few	13	TRBD2	CASSQTSSYEQFF	TGTGCCAGCAGCCAGACTAGCTCATATGAGCAGTTCTTC
TRBV20-1	TRBJ2-1	NA	16	TRBD2	CSAYHDGLAGFNEQFF	TGCAGTGCTTATCACGATGGTCTAGCGGGATTCAATGAGCAGTTCTTC
TRBV6-1	TRBJ2-7	few	13	TRBD1	CARRQGKSYEQYF	TGTGCCAGAAGACAGGGGAAAAGCTACGAGCAGTACTTC
TRBV29-1	TRBJ2-4	many	14	NA	CSVGDILAKNIQYF	TGCAGCGTAGGAGACATATTAGCCAAAAACATTCAGTACTTC
TRBV6-6	TRBJ2-5	NA	14	NA	CATSRGLGSETQYF	TGTGCCACCTCGCGGGGACTGGGGTCAGAGACCCAGTACTTC